This is a list of T cell receptor beta chains from one sample in a study of T cell repertoires in cytomegalovirus infection. TCRdb independently ran MiXCR on the reads; one entry per CDR3 protein. The data contain approximately 700,000 distinct CDR3 sequences, 35% to 45% of them singletons. Sequenced material: PBMCs. The source is a human donor in good health (CMV status not recorded). Some clones in this sample may be carry-over from other donors' samples. Both conserved end residues are part of each CDR3. Each record gives: clone size, V gene, D gene, J gene, CDR3 protein, CDR3 DNA. D genes are given only for firm matches. Size is stated for part of the rows, as once, few or many counts, or as a class when the clone is expanded.

NA	TRBV29-1	NA	TRBJ2-7	CSVEFLRGYEQYF	TGCAGCGTTGAATTCCTAAGGGGCTACGAGCAGTACTTC
NA	TRBV28	NA	TRBJ1-5	CASSLHRVAQHF	TGTGCCAGCAGTTTACACAGGGTGGCCCAGCATTTT
once	TRBV11-2	NA	TRBJ2-2	CASSLDWGQSTGELFF	TGTGCCAGCAGCTTAGACTGGGGGCAATCCACCGGGGAGCTGTTTTTT
many	TRBV6-1	NA	TRBJ1-5	CATMPFAQPQHF	TGTGCCACGATGCCATTCGCGCAGCCCCAGCATTTT
many	TRBV7-2	NA	TRBJ2-7	CASSLVGRGGAYEQYF	TGTGCCAGCAGCTTAGTAGGACGGGGCGGAGCCTACGAGCAGTACTTC
NA	TRBV15	NA	TRBJ2-7	CATSREGDGEYF	TGTGCCACCAGCAGAGAAGGGGACGGGGAGTACTTC
NA	TRBV12-3/TRBV12-4	NA	TRBJ1-1	CASSFSRLMNTEAFF	TGTGCCAGCAGTTTTTCGCGGCTAATGAACACTGAAGCTTTCTTT
NA	TRBV6-5	NA	TRBJ1-1	CASRLRNMNTEAFF	TGTGCCAGCAGACTAAGGAACATGAACACTGAAGCTTTCTTT
many	TRBV28	TRBD2	TRBJ2-1	CASSPVQAGAHNEQFF	TGTGCCAGCAGCCCCGTTCAAGCGGGGGCGCACAATGAGCAGTTCTTC
few	TRBV4-3	NA	TRBJ1-2	CASSQDLAGQRFLSYGYTF	TGCGCCAGCAGCCAAGATCTGGCCGGACAGAGGTTCTTATCCTATGGCTACACCTTC
NA	TRBV7-9	NA	TRBJ1-2	CASSLGRQPVF	TGTGCCAGCAGCTTAGGGAGGCAGCCTGTATTC
few	TRBV19	NA	TRBJ2-6	CASSILAPGANVLTF	TGTGCCAGTAGTATATTGGCCCCCGGGGCCAACGTCCTGACTTTC
NA	TRBV6-1	NA	TRBJ1-5	CASSPWEGGGNQPQHF	TGTGCCAGCAGTCCCTGGGAGGGGGGCGGGAATCAGCCCCAGCATTTT
many	TRBV28	NA	TRBJ2-6	CASSPDYSGANVLTF	TGTGCCAGCAGTCCAGACTACTCTGGGGCCAACGTCCTGACTTTC
many	TRBV19	NA	TRBJ1-1	CASSIISKGTEAFF	TGTGCCAGTAGTATTATATCGAAGGGCACTGAAGCTTTCTTT
NA	TRBV20-1	NA	TRBJ2-6	CSAVGWGRNSGANVLTF	TGCAGTGCTGTCGGATGGGGGCGAAACTCTGGGGCCAACGTCCTGACTTTC
few	TRBV12-3/TRBV12-4	NA	TRBJ1-1	CASSLSVGTEAFF	TGTGCCAGCAGTTTGAGTGTGGGCACTGAAGCTTTCTTT
NA	TRBV30	NA	TRBJ1-2	CAWSDWDSGGYTF	TGTGCCTGGAGTGACTGGGACTCCGGTGGCTACACCTTC
few	TRBV7-7	NA	TRBJ1-5	CASSLEGTQNQPQHF	TGTGCTAGCAGCTTAGAAGGGACACAAAATCAGCCCCAGCATTTT
few	TRBV7-8	NA	TRBJ1-5	CASSLGSKSQPQHF	TGTGCCAGCAGCTTAGGTTCTAAGAGTCAGCCCCAGCATTTT
few	TRBV7-9	NA	TRBJ1-5	CASSLNGREPQHF	TGTGCCAGCAGCTTGAATGGGAGGGAGCCCCAGCATTTT
few	TRBV12-3/TRBV12-4	NA	TRBJ1-4	CASSPLQGGKKLFF	TGTGCCAGCAGTCCCTTACAGGGAGGGAAAAAACTGTTTTTT
NA	TRBV19	NA	TRBJ1-1	CASTSARGSDTEAFF	TGTGCCAGTACCTCGGCTAGGGGGTCGGACACTGAAGCTTTCTTT
NA	TRBV27	NA	TRBJ1-2	CASSFGRHYGYTF	TGTGCCAGCAGTTTTGGCAGGCACTATGGCTACACCTTC
NA	TRBV7-8	NA	TRBJ1-5	CASSLSGYQPQHF	TGTGCCAGCAGCTTATCGGGTTATCAGCCCCAGCATTTT